The rows below give T cell receptor beta chains drawn from one sample of a study of T cells after yellow fever vaccination. From the 5' RACE reads, TCRdb called clonotypes with MiXCR, one entry per CDR3 protein. This table has about 580,000 distinct CDR3 sequences, about a sixth appearing once. The source material was PBMCs, sampled about 5 days after the first yellow fever vaccination. The source of these receptors is a man between 18 and 29 years old who received the YFV17D yellow fever vaccine. CDR3s include the opening cysteine and the closing phenylalanine or tryptophan. Each record gives: D gene, clone size, V gene, J gene, CDR3 protein, CDR3 DNA. A D gene is named only where the DNA matches it firmly. Size is stated for part of the rows, as once, few or many counts, or as a class when the clone is expanded.

d_call: TRBD2
clone_size: .
v_call: TRBV5-1
j_call: TRBJ2-5
cdr3_aa: CASSLGTSETSMTQYF
cdr3_nt: TGCGCCAGCAGCTTGGGGACTAGCGAAACCTCCATGACCCAGTACTTC

d_call: .
clone_size: few
v_call: TRBV12-3/TRBV12-4
j_call: TRBJ2-5
cdr3_aa: CASRLEGVEETQYF
cdr3_nt: TGTGCCAGCAGACTAGAGGGGGTCGAGGAGACCCAGTACTTC

d_call: .
clone_size: .
v_call: TRBV5-1
j_call: TRBJ2-3
cdr3_aa: CASSSAAQTTGGDTQYF
cdr3_nt: TGCGCCAGCAGCTCCGCTGCGCAAACGACCGGAGGGGATACGCAGTATTTT

d_call: .
clone_size: many
v_call: TRBV15
j_call: TRBJ1-1
cdr3_aa: CATSGRNTEAFF
cdr3_nt: TGTGCCACCAGCGGGAGAAACACTGAAGCTTTCTTT

d_call: .
clone_size: .
v_call: TRBV5-1
j_call: TRBJ1-1
cdr3_aa: CASSPPQEGTEAFF
cdr3_nt: TGCGCCAGCAGCCCCCCCCAGGAGGGAACTGAAGCTTTCTTT

d_call: .
clone_size: few
v_call: TRBV27
j_call: TRBJ1-6
cdr3_aa: CASSLGQSSPLHF
cdr3_nt: TGTGCCAGCAGTCTAGGACAGTCCTCACCCCTCCACTTT

d_call: .
clone_size: .
v_call: TRBV10-1
j_call: TRBJ2-1
cdr3_aa: CASSSGRSYNEQFF
cdr3_nt: TGCGCCAGCAGTTCAGGGAGGTCCTACAATGAGCAGTTCTTC

d_call: .
clone_size: few
v_call: TRBV10-2
j_call: TRBJ1-6
cdr3_aa: CASRTLGRNSPLHF
cdr3_nt: TGCGCCAGCAGGACCCTCGGAAGAAATTCACCCCTCCACTTT

d_call: TRBD2
clone_size: few
v_call: TRBV4-2
j_call: TRBJ2-3
cdr3_aa: CASSQEIRGGHYTQYF
cdr3_nt: TGTGCCAGCAGCCAAGAAATACGGGGGGGCCATTATACGCAGTATTTT

d_call: .
clone_size: .
v_call: TRBV5-6
j_call: TRBJ1-5
cdr3_aa: CASSLAWRVDQPQHF
cdr3_nt: TGTGCCAGCAGCTTGGCCTGGCGGGTGGATCAGCCCCAGCATTTT

d_call: .
clone_size: few
v_call: TRBV25-1
j_call: TRBJ2-4
cdr3_aa: CASSASVGPDIQYF
cdr3_nt: TGTGCCAGCAGTGCCTCTGTGGGGCCGGACATTCAGTACTTC

d_call: TRBD1
clone_size: .
v_call: TRBV10-3
j_call: TRBJ2-1
cdr3_aa: CAIRAGQGANEQFF
cdr3_nt: TGTGCCATCAGGGCCGGACAGGGGGCCAATGAGCAGTTCTTC

d_call: TRBD1
clone_size: .
v_call: TRBV6-5
j_call: TRBJ1-1
cdr3_aa: CASSWDRANTEAFF
cdr3_nt: TGTGCCAGCAGTTGGGACAGGGCAAACACTGAAGCTTTCTTT

d_call: TRBD1
clone_size: .
v_call: TRBV6-1
j_call: TRBJ2-7
cdr3_aa: CASRPVSRDSYEQYF
cdr3_nt: TGTGCCAGCAGGCCCGTGAGCCGGGACAGCTACGAGCAGTACTTC

d_call: .
clone_size: .
v_call: TRBV12-5
j_call: TRBJ1-5
cdr3_aa: CASVFGEGGQPQHF
cdr3_nt: TGTGCTAGTGTCTTTGGGGAGGGAGGGCAGCCCCAGCATTTT

d_call: .
clone_size: few
v_call: TRBV9
j_call: TRBJ2-7
cdr3_aa: CASSPHPDRAYEQYF
cdr3_nt: TGTGCCAGCAGCCCTCACCCCGACCGAGCCTACGAGCAGTACTTC

d_call: TRBD2
clone_size: few
v_call: TRBV12-3/TRBV12-4
j_call: TRBJ2-1
cdr3_aa: CASSFASGGGYEQFF
cdr3_nt: TGTGCCAGCAGTTTCGCTAGCGGGGGCGGGTATGAGCAGTTCTTC

d_call: .
clone_size: .
v_call: TRBV6-1
j_call: TRBJ1-5
cdr3_aa: CASSPRGTFSNQPQHF
cdr3_nt: TGTGCCAGCAGCCCCCGAGGGACATTTAGCAATCAGCCCCAGCATTTT

d_call: .
clone_size: few
v_call: TRBV6-2/TRBV6-3
j_call: TRBJ1-1
cdr3_aa: CASSSSGANTEAFF
cdr3_nt: TGTGCCAGCAGTTCCTCAGGGGCCAACACTGAAGCTTTCTTT

d_call: TRBD2
clone_size: .
v_call: TRBV6-2/TRBV6-3
j_call: TRBJ2-3
cdr3_aa: CASSYDFWRELTDTQYF
cdr3_nt: TGTGCCAGCAGTTATGATTTTTGGCGGGAGCTCACAGATACGCAGTATTTT

d_call: .
clone_size: .
v_call: TRBV15
j_call: TRBJ1-1
cdr3_aa: CATSRDWGLTAMNTEAFF
cdr3_nt: TGTGCCACCAGCAGAGATTGGGGGTTGACAGCTATGAACACTGAAGCTTTCTTT

d_call: .
clone_size: .
v_call: TRBV3-1
j_call: TRBJ2-1
cdr3_aa: CASSLEGNCNEQFF
cdr3_nt: TGTGCCAGCAGCCTAGAGGGGAACTGCAATGAGCAGTTCTTC

d_call: TRBD1
clone_size: few
v_call: TRBV4-1
j_call: TRBJ1-5
cdr3_aa: CASSQAGDRGYQPQHF
cdr3_nt: TGCGCCAGCAGCCAAGCAGGGGACAGGGGCTATCAGCCCCAGCATTTT

d_call: .
clone_size: .
v_call: TRBV20-1
j_call: TRBJ1-2
cdr3_aa: CSALDQGRFSTYGYTF
cdr3_nt: TGCAGTGCTTTGGACCAGGGCCGATTCTCCACCTATGGCTACACCTTC

d_call: .
clone_size: .
v_call: TRBV29-1
j_call: TRBJ1-4
cdr3_aa: CSVEDPWAGPEKLFF
cdr3_nt: TGCAGCGTTGAAGATCCGTGGGCAGGGCCCGAAAAACTGTTTTTT

d_call: TRBD1
clone_size: .
v_call: TRBV3-1
j_call: TRBJ2-3
cdr3_aa: CASSPVQGAGGTDTQYF
cdr3_nt: TGTGCCAGCAGCCCTGTACAGGGGGCGGGCGGCACAGATACGCAGTATTTT

d_call: .
clone_size: .
v_call: TRBV28
j_call: TRBJ1-5
cdr3_aa: CASSFDQPQHF
cdr3_nt: TGTGCCAGCAGTTTTGATCAGCCCCAGCATTTT

d_call: .
clone_size: .
v_call: TRBV7-9
j_call: TRBJ1-1
cdr3_aa: CASSSTVLNTEAFF
cdr3_nt: TGTGCCAGCAGCTCGACAGTCTTGAACACTGAAGCTTTCTTT

d_call: TRBD1
clone_size: .
v_call: TRBV9
j_call: TRBJ2-3
cdr3_aa: CASSDPTRGDTQYF
cdr3_nt: TGTGCCAGCAGCGACCCGACCAGGGGGGATACGCAGTATTTT

d_call: .
clone_size: many
v_call: TRBV10-3
j_call: TRBJ1-2
cdr3_aa: CAISESARRGSNGYTF
cdr3_nt: TGTGCCATCAGTGAGTCCGCCCGTCGGGGAAGTAACGGCTACACCTTC

d_call: .
clone_size: few
v_call: TRBV5-1
j_call: TRBJ1-6
cdr3_aa: CASSLRTGPRNSPLHF
cdr3_nt: TGCGCCAGCAGCTTGCGGACGGGACCGCGTAATTCACCCCTCCACTTT

d_call: .
clone_size: few
v_call: TRBV12-3/TRBV12-4
j_call: TRBJ1-2
cdr3_aa: CASSLLAGADGYTF
cdr3_nt: TGTGCCAGCAGTTTATTGGCAGGGGCGGATGGCTACACCTTC

d_call: TRBD2
clone_size: .
v_call: TRBV4-3
j_call: TRBJ2-3
cdr3_aa: CASSLESGGLDTQYF
cdr3_nt: TGCGCCAGCAGCCTGGAGAGCGGGGGGTTAGATACGCAGTATTTT

d_call: .
clone_size: once
v_call: TRBV28
j_call: TRBJ2-1
cdr3_aa: CASEGPAYNEQFF
cdr3_nt: TGTGCCTCGGAGGGGCCGGCCTACAATGAGCAGTTCTTC

d_call: .
clone_size: .
v_call: TRBV7-6
j_call: TRBJ2-7
cdr3_aa: CASSLGGSGFYEQYF
cdr3_nt: TGTGCCAGCAGCTTAGGGGGCTCGGGTTTCTACGAGCAGTACTTC

d_call: .
clone_size: few
v_call: TRBV7-9
j_call: TRBJ2-5
cdr3_aa: CASTARTAGETQYF
cdr3_nt: TGTGCCAGCACCGCCCGGACTGCTGGAGAGACCCAGTACTTC

d_call: .
clone_size: .
v_call: TRBV9
j_call: TRBJ2-5
cdr3_aa: CASSVDTDYPSQETQYF
cdr3_nt: TGTGCCAGCAGCGTAGACACTGACTACCCTTCCCAAGAGACCCAGTACTTC

d_call: .
clone_size: .
v_call: TRBV20-1
j_call: TRBJ2-5
cdr3_aa: CSPKKVSWETQYF
cdr3_nt: TGCAGTCCAAAGAAAGTATCGTGGGAGACCCAGTACTTC

d_call: TRBD2
clone_size: .
v_call: TRBV7-9
j_call: TRBJ2-2
cdr3_aa: CASSILAGNLGELFF
cdr3_nt: TGTGCCAGCAGCATACTAGCGGGGAATCTCGGGGAGCTGTTTTTT

d_call: .
clone_size: .
v_call: TRBV5-1
j_call: TRBJ1-4
cdr3_aa: CASSFRPPGTTLATNEKLFF
cdr3_nt: TGCGCCAGCAGCTTTCGCCCACCTGGGACAACCCTTGCAACTAATGAAAAACTGTTTTTT

d_call: .
clone_size: few
v_call: TRBV12-3/TRBV12-4
j_call: TRBJ1-1
cdr3_aa: CASSSTRQAFF
cdr3_nt: TGTGCCAGCAGTTCCACGAGGCAAGCTTTCTTT

d_call: .
clone_size: .
v_call: TRBV25-1
j_call: TRBJ2-5
cdr3_aa: CASSEYLGEETQYF
cdr3_nt: TGTGCCAGCAGTGAATACCTGGGCGAAGAGACCCAGTACTTC

d_call: .
clone_size: .
v_call: TRBV7-9
j_call: TRBJ1-3
cdr3_aa: CASSLGEGVGNTIYF
cdr3_nt: TGTGCCAGCAGCTTAGGAGAGGGAGTTGGAAACACCATATATTTT

d_call: TRBD1
clone_size: .
v_call: TRBV25-1
j_call: TRBJ2-2
cdr3_aa: CASSKTLGQGDGELFF
cdr3_nt: TGTGCCAGCAGTAAGACGTTGGGACAGGGGGACGGGGAGCTGTTTTTT

d_call: .
clone_size: .
v_call: TRBV7-9
j_call: TRBJ2-2
cdr3_aa: CASRFSLTNTGELFF
cdr3_nt: TGTGCCAGCAGATTCTCATTGACGAACACCGGGGAGCTGTTTTTT

d_call: .
clone_size: few
v_call: TRBV6-2/TRBV6-3
j_call: TRBJ2-5
cdr3_aa: CASSPSPRADYQETQYF
cdr3_nt: TGTGCCAGCAGCCCCTCTCCGCGAGCGGATTACCAAGAGACCCAGTACTTC

d_call: .
clone_size: .
v_call: TRBV7-2
j_call: TRBJ2-1
cdr3_aa: CASSRYDSRSGDEQFF
cdr3_nt: TGTGCCAGCAGCCGTTATGATAGCCGGTCGGGCGATGAGCAGTTCTTC

d_call: .
clone_size: few
v_call: TRBV6-1
j_call: TRBJ2-1
cdr3_aa: CASSEMGLQDEQFF
cdr3_nt: TGTGCCAGCAGTGAAATGGGACTGCAGGATGAGCAGTTCTTC

d_call: .
clone_size: .
v_call: TRBV6-1
j_call: TRBJ1-2
cdr3_aa: CASSAGQRNGYTF
cdr3_nt: TGTGCCAGCAGTGCAGGGCAGAGAAATGGCTACACCTTC

d_call: .
clone_size: few
v_call: TRBV5-1
j_call: TRBJ1-3
cdr3_aa: CASSRWGGLSGNTIYF
cdr3_nt: TGCGCCAGCAGCCGATGGGGGGGTCTCTCTGGAAACACCATATATTTT

d_call: TRBD1
clone_size: .
v_call: TRBV29-1
j_call: TRBJ1-1
cdr3_aa: CSGRDRGDTEAFF
cdr3_nt: TGCAGCGGCCGGGACAGGGGGGACACTGAAGCTTTCTTT

d_call: TRBD1
clone_size: .
v_call: TRBV24-1
j_call: TRBJ2-3
cdr3_aa: CATSAWDSADTQYF
cdr3_nt: TGTGCCACCAGTGCCTGGGACAGTGCAGATACGCAGTATTTT

d_call: .
clone_size: .
v_call: TRBV7-6
j_call: TRBJ2-4
cdr3_aa: CASSLGRKDIQYF
cdr3_nt: TGTGCCAGCAGCCTGGGACGTAAGGACATTCAGTACTTC

d_call: TRBD1
clone_size: .
v_call: TRBV10-3
j_call: TRBJ1-1
cdr3_aa: CAITRTGADTEAFF
cdr3_nt: TGTGCCATCACCCGGACAGGGGCCGACACTGAAGCTTTCTTT

d_call: .
clone_size: many
v_call: TRBV6-5
j_call: TRBJ2-1
cdr3_aa: CASSSGLGGSYNEQFF
cdr3_nt: TGTGCCAGCAGTTCCGGACTAGGGGGCTCCTACAATGAGCAGTTCTTC

d_call: .
clone_size: .
v_call: TRBV5-1
j_call: TRBJ1-1
cdr3_aa: CASRQKGGPPEAFF
cdr3_nt: TGCGCCAGCAGACAAAAAGGGGGGCCCCCTGAAGCTTTCTTT

d_call: .
clone_size: .
v_call: TRBV5-4
j_call: TRBJ2-3
cdr3_aa: CASSRSAFTGDTQYF
cdr3_nt: TGTGCCAGCAGCAGATCCGCCTTTACCGGAGATACGCAGTATTTT